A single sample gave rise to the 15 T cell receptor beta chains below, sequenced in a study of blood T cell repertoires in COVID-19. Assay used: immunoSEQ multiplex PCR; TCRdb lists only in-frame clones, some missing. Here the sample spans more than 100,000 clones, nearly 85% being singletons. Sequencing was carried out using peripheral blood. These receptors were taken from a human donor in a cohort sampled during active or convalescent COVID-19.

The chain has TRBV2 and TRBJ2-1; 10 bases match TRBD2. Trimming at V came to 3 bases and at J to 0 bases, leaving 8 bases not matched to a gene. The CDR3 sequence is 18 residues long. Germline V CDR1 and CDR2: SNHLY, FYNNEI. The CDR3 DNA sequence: TGTGCCAGCAGTGATATGAGCGGGGGGGCCGGCTCCTACAATGAGCAGTTCTTC. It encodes CASSDMSGGAGSYNEQFF.

The CDR3 DNA is TGTGCCAGCAGCCGTAGCGGTGGGGAGACCCAGTACTTC. It is translated as CASSRSGGETQYF. The chain links TRBV7-3 to TRBJ2-5; possibly TRBD2 for D (6 bases). CDR3 length: 13 residues. Trimming took 5 bases from V and 5 from J, leaving 12 bases between them. Germline V CDR1 and CDR2: SGHTA, FQGTGA.

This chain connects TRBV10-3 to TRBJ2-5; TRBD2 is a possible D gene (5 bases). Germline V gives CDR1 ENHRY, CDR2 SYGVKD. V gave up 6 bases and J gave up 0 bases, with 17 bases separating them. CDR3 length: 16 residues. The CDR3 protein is CAISTPSGGYQETQYF. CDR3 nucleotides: TGTGCCATCAGCACCCCCAGTGGCGGGTACCAAGAGACCCAGTACTTC.

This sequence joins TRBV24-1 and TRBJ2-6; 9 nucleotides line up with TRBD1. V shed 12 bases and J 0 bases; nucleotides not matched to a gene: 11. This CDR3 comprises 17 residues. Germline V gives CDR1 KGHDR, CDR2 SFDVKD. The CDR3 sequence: CAVGRDRVISGANVLTF. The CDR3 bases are TGTGCCGTCGGCCGGGACAGGGTGATCTCTGGGGCCAACGTCCTGACTTTC.

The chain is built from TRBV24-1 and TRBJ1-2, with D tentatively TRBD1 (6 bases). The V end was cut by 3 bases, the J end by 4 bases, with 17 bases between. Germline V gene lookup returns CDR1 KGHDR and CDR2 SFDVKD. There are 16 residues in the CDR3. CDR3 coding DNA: TGTGCCACCAGTGATCCCACACAAGGGGGTGGCTATGGCTACACCTTC. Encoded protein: CATSDPTQGGGYGYTF.

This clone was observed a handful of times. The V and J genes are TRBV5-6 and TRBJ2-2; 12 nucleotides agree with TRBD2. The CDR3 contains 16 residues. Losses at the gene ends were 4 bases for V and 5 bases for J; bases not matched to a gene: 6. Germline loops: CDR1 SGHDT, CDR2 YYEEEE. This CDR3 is CASSPTSGGRTGELFF. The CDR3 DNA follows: TGTGCCAGCAGCCCGACTAGCGGGGGTCGGACCGGGGAGCTGTTTTTT. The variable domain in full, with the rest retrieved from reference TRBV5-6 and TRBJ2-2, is DAGVTQSPTHLIKTRGQQVTLRCSPKSGHDTVSWYQQALGQGPQFIFQYYEEEERQRGNFPDRFSGHQFPNYSSELNVNALLLGDSALYLCASSPTSGGRTGELFFGEGSRLTVL.

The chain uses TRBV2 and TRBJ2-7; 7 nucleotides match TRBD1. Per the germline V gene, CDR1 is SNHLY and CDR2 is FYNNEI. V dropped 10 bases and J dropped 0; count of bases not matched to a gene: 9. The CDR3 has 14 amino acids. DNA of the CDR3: TGTGCCACCTCTAACAGGGGTCACTCCTACGAGCAGTACTTC. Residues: CATSNRGHSYEQYF.

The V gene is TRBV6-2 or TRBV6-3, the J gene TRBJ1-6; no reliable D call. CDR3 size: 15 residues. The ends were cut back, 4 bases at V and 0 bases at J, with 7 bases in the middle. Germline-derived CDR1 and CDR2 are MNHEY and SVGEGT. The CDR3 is CASSSSISYNSPLHF. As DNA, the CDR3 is TGTGCCAGCAGTTCATCTATCTCCTATAATTCACCCCTCCACTTT.

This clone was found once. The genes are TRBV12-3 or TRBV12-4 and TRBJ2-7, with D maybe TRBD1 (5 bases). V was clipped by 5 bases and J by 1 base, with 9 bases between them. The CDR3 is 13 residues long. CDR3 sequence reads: CASSLDSSYEQYF. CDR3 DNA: TGTGCCAGCAGTCTCGACAGTTCCTACGAGCAGTACTTC.

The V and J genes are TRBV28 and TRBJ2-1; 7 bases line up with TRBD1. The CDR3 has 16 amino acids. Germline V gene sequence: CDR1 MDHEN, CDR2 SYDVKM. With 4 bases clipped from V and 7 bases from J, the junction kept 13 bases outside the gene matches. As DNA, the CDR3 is TGTGCCAGCAGTTCATTTACGACAGGGACGTGGAATGAGCAGTTCTTC. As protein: CASSSFTTGTWNEQFF.

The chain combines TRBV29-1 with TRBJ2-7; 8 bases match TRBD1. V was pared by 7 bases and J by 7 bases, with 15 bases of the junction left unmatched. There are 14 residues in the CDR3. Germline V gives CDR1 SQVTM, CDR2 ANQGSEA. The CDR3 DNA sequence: TGCAGCGCCAAACCTCGGGACAGGAAAGGAGAGCAGTACTTC. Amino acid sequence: CSAKPRDRKGEQYF.

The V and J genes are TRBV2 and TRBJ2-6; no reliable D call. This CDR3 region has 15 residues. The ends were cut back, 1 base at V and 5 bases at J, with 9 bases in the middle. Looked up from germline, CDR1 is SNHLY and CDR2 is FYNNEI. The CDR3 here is CASSEGPGWANVLTF. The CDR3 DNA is TGTGCCAGCAGTGAAGGCCCCGGGTGGGCCAACGTCCTGACTTTC.

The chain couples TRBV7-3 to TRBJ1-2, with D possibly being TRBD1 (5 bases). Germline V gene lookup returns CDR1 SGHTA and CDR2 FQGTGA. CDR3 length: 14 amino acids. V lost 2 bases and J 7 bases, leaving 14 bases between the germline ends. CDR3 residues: CASSLSGIICGYTF. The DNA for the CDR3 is TGTGCCAGCAGCTTATCAGGGATCATCTGTGGCTACACCTTC.

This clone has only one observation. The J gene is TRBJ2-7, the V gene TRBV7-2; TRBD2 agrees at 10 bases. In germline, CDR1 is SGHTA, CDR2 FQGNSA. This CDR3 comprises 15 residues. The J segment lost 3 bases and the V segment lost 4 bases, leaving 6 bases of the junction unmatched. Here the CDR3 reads CASSSSAGGNYEQYF. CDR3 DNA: TGTGCCAGCAGCTCCTCAGCGGGGGGGAACTACGAGCAGTACTTC.

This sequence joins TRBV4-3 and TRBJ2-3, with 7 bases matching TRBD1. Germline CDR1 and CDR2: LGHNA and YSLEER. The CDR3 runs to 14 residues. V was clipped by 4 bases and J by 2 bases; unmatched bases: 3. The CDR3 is CASSLDRATDTQYF. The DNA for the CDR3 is TGCGCCAGCAGCCTCGACAGGGCCACAGATACGCAGTATTTT.